This TCR beta chain was sequenced during a study of early T cells in non-severe SARS-CoV-2 infection. Germline loops: CDR1 SNHLY, CDR2 FYNNEI. CDR3 length equals 16 residues. V gave up 4 bases and J gave up 3 bases; unmatched junction bases: 4. The sample holds a few counts of this clonotype. One entry per CDR3 protein results from TCRdb running MiXCR on the 5' RACE reads. Of 25,000 to 30,000 distinct CDR3 sequences in the sample, around 5.8% were seen once. This sequence joins TRBV2 and TRBJ2-1; 12 nucleotides line up with TRBD2. Sample: whole blood, taken at baseline. The sequence was obtained from an adult who was a healthcare worker with PCR-confirmed SARS-CoV-2 infection or an uninfected control (not recorded which). Here the CDR3 reads CASSARLAGDYNEQFF. CDR3 nucleotides: TGTGCCAGCAGTGCTAGACTAGCGGGGGACTACAATGAGCAGTTCTTC.